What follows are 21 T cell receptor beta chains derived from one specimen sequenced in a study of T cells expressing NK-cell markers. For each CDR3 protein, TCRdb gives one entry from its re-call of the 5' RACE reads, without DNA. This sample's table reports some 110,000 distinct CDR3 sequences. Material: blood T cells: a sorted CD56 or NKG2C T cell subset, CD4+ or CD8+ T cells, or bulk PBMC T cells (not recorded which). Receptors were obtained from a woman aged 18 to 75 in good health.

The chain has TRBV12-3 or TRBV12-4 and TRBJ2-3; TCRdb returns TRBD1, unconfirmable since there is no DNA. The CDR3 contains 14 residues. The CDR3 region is CASSLMGGADTQYF.

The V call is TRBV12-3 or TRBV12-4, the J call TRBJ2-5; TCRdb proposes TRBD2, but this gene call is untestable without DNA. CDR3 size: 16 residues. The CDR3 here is CASSPELAGGRETQYF.

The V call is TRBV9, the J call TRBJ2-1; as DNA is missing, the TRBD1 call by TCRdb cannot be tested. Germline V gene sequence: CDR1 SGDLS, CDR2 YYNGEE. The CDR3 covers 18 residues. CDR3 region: CASSVASRKGGSYNEQFF. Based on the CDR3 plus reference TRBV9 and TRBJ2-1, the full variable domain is DSGVTQTPKHLITATGQRVTLRCSPRSGDLSVYWYQQSLDQGLQFLIQYYNGEERAKGNILERFSAQQFPDLHSELNLSSLELGDSALYFCASSVASRKGGSYNEQFFGPGTRLTVL.

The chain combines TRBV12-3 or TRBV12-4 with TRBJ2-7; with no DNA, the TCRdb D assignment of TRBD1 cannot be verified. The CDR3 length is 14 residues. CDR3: CASSLGGGLGEQYF.

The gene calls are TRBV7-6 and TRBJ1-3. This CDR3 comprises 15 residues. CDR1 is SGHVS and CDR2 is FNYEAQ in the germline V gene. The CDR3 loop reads CASSLAWGSGNTIYF.

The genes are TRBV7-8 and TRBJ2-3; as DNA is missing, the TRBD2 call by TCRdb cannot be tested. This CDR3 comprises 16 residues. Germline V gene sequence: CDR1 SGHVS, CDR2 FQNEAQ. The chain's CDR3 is CASSPPAGWNTDTQYF.

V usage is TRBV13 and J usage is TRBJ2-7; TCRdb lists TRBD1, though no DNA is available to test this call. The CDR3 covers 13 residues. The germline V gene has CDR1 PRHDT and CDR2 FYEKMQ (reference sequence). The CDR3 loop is CASSPRGGYEQYF.

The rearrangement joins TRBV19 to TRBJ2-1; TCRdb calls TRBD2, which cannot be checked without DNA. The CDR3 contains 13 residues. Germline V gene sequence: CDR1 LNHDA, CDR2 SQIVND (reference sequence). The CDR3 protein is CASSRTGGNEQFF. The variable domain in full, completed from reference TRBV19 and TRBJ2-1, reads DGGITQSPKYLFRKEGQNVTLSCEQNLNHDAMYWYRQDPGQGLRLIYYSQIVNDFQKGDIAEGYSVSREKKESFPLTVTSAQKNPTAFYLCASSRTGGNEQFFGPGTRLTVL.

The CDR3 here is CASRSSGSTYEQYF. The J gene is TRBJ2-7, the V gene TRBV12-3 or TRBV12-4. The CDR3 is 14 residues long.

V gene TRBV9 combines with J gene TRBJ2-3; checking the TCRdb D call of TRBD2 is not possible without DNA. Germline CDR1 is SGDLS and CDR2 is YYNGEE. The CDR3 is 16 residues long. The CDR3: CASSVGSGGGADTQYF.

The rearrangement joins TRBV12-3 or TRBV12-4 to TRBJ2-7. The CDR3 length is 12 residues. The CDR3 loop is CASSPVFYEQYF.

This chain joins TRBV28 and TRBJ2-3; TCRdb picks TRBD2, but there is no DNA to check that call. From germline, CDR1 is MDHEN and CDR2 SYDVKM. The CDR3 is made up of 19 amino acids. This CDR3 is CASSLALGGTSGGTDTQYF.

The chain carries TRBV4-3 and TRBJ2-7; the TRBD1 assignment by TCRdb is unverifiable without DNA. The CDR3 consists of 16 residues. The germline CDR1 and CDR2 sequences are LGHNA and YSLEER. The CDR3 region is CASSQDWGPGAGEQYF.

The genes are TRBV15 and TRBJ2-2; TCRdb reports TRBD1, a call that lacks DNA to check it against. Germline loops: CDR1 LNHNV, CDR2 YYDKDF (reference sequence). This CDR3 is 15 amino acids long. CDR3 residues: CATSFRRGQTGELFF.

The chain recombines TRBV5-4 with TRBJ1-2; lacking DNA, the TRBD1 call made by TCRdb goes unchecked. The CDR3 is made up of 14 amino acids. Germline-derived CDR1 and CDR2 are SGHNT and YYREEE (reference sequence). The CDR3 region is CASSSEQGEWGYTF.

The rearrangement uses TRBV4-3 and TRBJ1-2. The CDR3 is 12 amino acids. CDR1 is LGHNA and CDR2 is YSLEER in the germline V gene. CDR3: CASSQDYDGYTF.

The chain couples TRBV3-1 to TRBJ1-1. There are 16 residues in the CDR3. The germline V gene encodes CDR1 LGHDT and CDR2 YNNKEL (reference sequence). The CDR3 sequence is CASSPQVWTFNTEAFF.

The CDR3: CASSFTSGTYEQYF. V and J are TRBV7-2 and TRBJ2-7; TCRdb designates TRBD2, a call that cannot be tested without DNA. Germline V CDR1 and CDR2: SGHTA, FQGNSA. There are 14 residues in the CDR3.

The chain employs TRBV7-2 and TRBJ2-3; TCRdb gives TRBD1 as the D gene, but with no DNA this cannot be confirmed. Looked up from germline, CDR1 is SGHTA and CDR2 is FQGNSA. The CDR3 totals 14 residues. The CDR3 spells CASSLDAGENTQYF.

This chain's CDR3 is CASSPRRLQETQYF. The chain has TRBV11-1 and TRBJ2-5. This CDR3 is built from 14 residues. Looked up from germline, CDR1 is SGHAT and CDR2 is FQDESV (reference sequence). Looking up the rest from reference TRBV11-1 and TRBJ2-5 gives the full variable domain: EAEVAQSPRYKITEKSQAVAFWCDPISGHATLYWYRQILGQGPELLVQFQDESVVDDSQLPKDRFSAERLKGVDSTLKIQPAELGDSAMYLCASSPRRLQETQYFGPGTRLLVL.

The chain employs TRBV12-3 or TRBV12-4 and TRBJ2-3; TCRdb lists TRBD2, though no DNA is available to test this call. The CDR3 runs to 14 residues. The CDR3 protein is CASGGRESTDTQYF.